This TCR beta chain appears in the sequencing data of a study of T cell changes during pregnancy in multiple sclerosis. Measured with immunoSEQ multiplex PCR; TCRdb has only the in-frame clones, and not every one. The profile shows 20,000 to 30,000 clones, about 92% of them singletons. The CDR3 covers 15 residues. Trimming removed 3 bases at V and 3 bases at J, with 13 bases between. CDR1 and CDR2 (germline): LNHDA, SQIVND (reference sequence). This sequence joins TRBV19 and TRBJ2-3, with a weak D call TRBD2 (5 bases). This TCR was sampled from a female donor in good health, enrolled as a control in a pregnancy study. The sequencing here drew on CD8+ T cells from peripheral blood mononuclear cells, taken in the third trimester of pregnancy. CDR3 amino acids: CASSMSAAVTDTQYF. For the CDR3, the DNA is TGTGCCAGTAGTATGTCCGCAGCGGTAACAGATACGCAGTATTTT.